A single sample gave rise to the 29 T cell receptor beta chains below, sequenced in a study of cytomegalovirus exposure and HLA in healthy donors. The PCR contained 60 Vbeta and 13 Jbeta primers. Sequenced by immunoSEQ multiplex PCR; TCRdb stores in-frame clones only, minus some. The repertoire consists of around 76,000 clones, with 65% to 70% occurring once and the leading ten covering approximately 7.6%. The sample was PBMCs. The receptors shown here come from a man aged 35-49 years in good health and CMV-seropositive.

V gene TRBV27 combines with J gene TRBJ2-5; no clear D. The end of the DNA aligns better with TRBJ2-7, so the J call may be wrong. Germline-derived CDR1 and CDR2 are MNHEY and SMNVEV (reference sequence). CDR3 length: 14 amino acids. CDR3 sequence reads: CASSPRGMNYEQYF. The CDR3 coding sequence is TGTGCCAGCAGTCCCCGCGGCATGAACTACGAGCAGTACTTC.

The J gene is TRBJ2-6, the V gene TRBV4-2; 8 nucleotides align to TRBD2. The junction had 5 bases not matched to a gene; V was cut back by 7 bases and J by 0 bases. Germline-derived CDR1 and CDR2 are LGHNA and YNFKEQ. The CDR3 runs to 16 residues. The CDR3 nucleotides read TGTGCCAGCATTGGGGGGACTAGCTCTGGGGCCAACGTCCTGACTTTC. It encodes CASIGGTSSGANVLTF.

This clone was detected only a few times. Here the CDR3 DNA reads TGTGCCAGCAGCCCGACAGAGCCTGTACATGGCTACACCTTC. It translates to CASSPTEPVHGYTF. This sequence joins TRBV5-6 and TRBJ1-2, with TRBD1 as a possible D gene (5 bases). The CDR3 contains 14 residues. V shed 4 bases and J shed 6 bases, with 16 bases lying between them. The V gene's germline CDR1 is SGHDT and CDR2 YYEEEE.

The rearrangement joins TRBV10-2 to TRBJ2-2, with 10 nucleotides matching TRBD1. J was trimmed by 6 bases and V by 7 bases; bases with no gene match: 11. Germline CDR1 WSHSY, CDR2 SAAADI. The CDR3 consists of 16 residues. The CDR3 sequence: CASTRQGASNAGELFF. Written as DNA, the CDR3 is TGCGCCAGCACCAGACAGGGGGCATCAAACGCCGGGGAGCTGTTTTTT.

The chain's CDR3 is CAWTSGGQVNTGELFF. The CDR3 region has the DNA TGTGCCTGGACCTCCGGGGGACAGGTGAACACCGGGGAGCTGTTTTTT. This rearrangement joins TRBV30 to TRBJ2-2, with 8 bases fitting TRBD1. Germline V gives CDR1 GTSNPN, CDR2 SVGIG (reference sequence). The CDR3 runs to 16 residues. After removal of 4 bases from V and 1 base from J, the junction contained 8 bases not matched to a gene.

The V call is TRBV2, the J call TRBJ2-7, with 8 bases that match TRBD1. The V gene's germline CDR1 is SNHLY and CDR2 FYNNEI. The ends lost 6 bases at V and 7 bases at J; junction bases unmatched: 23. The CDR3 totals 18 residues. The CDR3 DNA sequence: TGTGCCAGCAGGAGTGAGAAGGACAGGGTCCTCGCTTTTGAAGAGCAGTACTTC. It is translated as CASRSEKDRVLAFEEQYF.

The chain joins TRBV19 to TRBJ2-2; D is possibly TRBD1 (6 bases). The V and J ends lost 3 bases and 4 bases respectively, with 12 bases between them. Germline V CDR1 and CDR2: LNHDA, SQIVND (reference sequence). The CDR3 has 15 residues. In DNA, the CDR3 is TGTGCCAGTAGTATGCAGGGGCGCAGCACCGGGGAGCTGTTTTTT. Translating gives CASSMQGRSTGELFF.

A few counts support this clone. The rearrangement links TRBV7-9 to TRBJ2-5; 14 bases are a match to TRBD2. CDR1 is SEHNR and CDR2 is FQNEAQ in the germline V gene (reference sequence). The CDR3 consists of 16 residues. The V gene end was trimmed by 5 bases and the J gene end by 4 bases; junction bases not matched to a gene: 6. Here the CDR3 reads CASSMGLAGVPETQYF. CDR3 coding DNA: TGTGCCAGCAGCATGGGACTAGCGGGAGTTCCAGAGACCCAGTACTTC.

The rearrangement joins TRBV5-6 to TRBJ1-5; tentatively, D is TRBD1 (6 bases). The CDR3 covers 16 residues. CDR1 is SGHDT, CDR2 YYEEEE, per germline. The V and J ends lost 4 bases and 1 base respectively, with 15 bases between them. The CDR3 DNA follows: TGTGCCAGCAGCCAAGGGGGGGTTTTGAGCAATCAGCCCCAGCATTTT. This gives the protein CASSQGGVLSNQPQHF.

This chain links TRBV11-2 with TRBJ1-1; D is undetermined. The germline V gene has CDR1 SGHAT and CDR2 FQNNGV. CDR3 size: 13 residues. Trimming stripped 0 bases from V and 9 bases from J, with 11 bases between. CDR3 sequence: CASSLEQLSKAFF. The CDR3 DNA sequence: TGTGCCAGCAGCTTAGAACAGTTGAGTAAAGCTTTCTTT.

The V call is TRBV7-3, the J call TRBJ2-7; D is undetermined. This CDR3 is built from 13 residues. Germline V gene lookup returns CDR1 SGHTA and CDR2 FQGTGA. Trimming took 5 bases from V and 1 from J, leaving 9 bases between them. In nucleotides, the CDR3 is TGTGCCAGCAGCCTCCATCAGTCCTACGAGCAGTACTTC. Protein: CASSLHQSYEQYF.

This clone was counted only a few times. The genes are TRBV5-1 and TRBJ2-1; 9 bases line up with TRBD2. From germline, CDR1 is SGHRS and CDR2 YFSETQ. The CDR3 is made up of 18 amino acids. V was clipped by 4 bases and J by 0 bases; unmatched bases: 11. CDR3 sequence reads: CASSLGPSGMSSYNEQFF. CDR3 nucleotide sequence: TGCGCCAGCAGCCTTGGGCCTAGCGGGATGAGCTCCTACAATGAGCAGTTCTTC.

This clone was counted between two and nine times. The J gene is TRBJ1-5, the V gene TRBV10-3; 7 bases are shared with TRBD1. CDR1 and CDR2 (germline): ENHRY, SYGVKD. J was trimmed by 9 bases and V by 3 bases; bases with no gene match: 5. This CDR3 spans 13 amino acids. CDR3 protein: CAISDQGVWPQHF. The CDR3 DNA follows: TGTGCCATCAGTGATCAGGGGGTTTGGCCCCAGCATTTT.

The gene calls are TRBV11-2 and TRBJ2-7; possibly TRBD1 for D (5 bases). Per the germline V gene, CDR1 is SGHAT and CDR2 is FQNNGV. V gave up 6 bases and J gave up 3 bases, with 12 bases separating them. CDR3 size: 13 residues. The CDR3 region is CASSTDQGYEQYF. CDR3 DNA sequence: TGTGCCAGCAGTACCGATCAGGGCTACGAGCAGTACTTC.

The V gene is TRBV28, the J gene TRBJ2-5, with TRBD1 identical over 11 bases. The CDR3 sequence is 15 residues long. Per germline, CDR1 MDHEN and CDR2 SYDVKM. J was trimmed by 5 bases and V by 5 bases; bases with no gene match: 7. The CDR3 DNA reads as TGTGCCAGCAGTAATTCCGGGACAGGGGGGGAGACCCAGTACTTC. Its protein product is CASSNSGTGGETQYF.

J is TRBJ2-3 and V is TRBV29-1, with D possibly TRBD1 on 5 matching bases. Trimming took off 4 bases at V and 0 bases at J, with 8 bases between the two ends. CDR3 length: 13 residues. The germline V gene has CDR1 SQVTM and CDR2 ANQGSEA. This CDR3 is CSVAAGSTDTQYF. CDR3 coding DNA: TGCAGCGTTGCTGCAGGGAGCACAGATACGCAGTATTTT.

This chain uses TRBV5-1 with TRBJ1-1; D remains unclear. V was shortened by 0 bases and J by 4 bases, with 13 bases between the two germline ends. The CDR3 spans 15 residues. Germline V lookup: CDR1 SGHRS, CDR2 YFSETQ. The CDR3 sequence: CASSLAGEHFTEAFF. Here the CDR3 DNA reads TGCGCCAGCAGCTTGGCCGGGGAGCACTTCACTGAAGCTTTCTTT.

The rearrangement uses TRBV6-5 and TRBJ2-7; 7 positions agree with TRBD1. The germline CDR1 and CDR2 sequences are MNHEY and SVGAGI. V gave up 0 bases and J gave up 7 bases; unmatched junction bases: 9. The CDR3 totals 15 residues. CDR3 loop: CASSYSSQGVGEQYF. The DNA of the CDR3 is TGTGCCAGCAGTTACTCGAGCCAGGGGGTAGGGGAGCAGTACTTC.

J is TRBJ1-2 and V is TRBV28; TRBD1 is a possible D gene (5 bases). The CDR3 is made up of 13 amino acids. Germline V CDR1 and CDR2: MDHEN, SYDVKM. Between the trimmed V and J ends, which lost 8 bases and 0 bases, there was a span of 10 bases. CDR3 region: CASGGGSNYGYTF. The CDR3 region has the DNA TGTGCCAGCGGGGGGGGATCTAACTATGGCTACACCTTC.

J is TRBJ1-1 and V is TRBV6-5; D is undetermined. V was shortened by 4 bases and J by 5 bases, with 14 bases between the two germline ends. Germline CDR1 MNHEY, CDR2 SVGAGI. The CDR3 sequence is 14 residues long. The DNA of the CDR3 is TGTGCCAGCAGTTCACTTTTCCTGCGAACTGAAGCTTTCTTT. Translation: CASSSLFLRTEAFF.

The chain is built from TRBV7-2 and TRBJ2-3; 8 bases are shared with TRBD2. The junction had 20 bases not matched to a gene; V was cut back by 6 bases and J by 9 bases. Germline V CDR1 and CDR2: SGHTA, FQGNSA. This CDR3 has 17 residues. CDR3 loop: CASSLPSGGTRDVTQYF. The CDR3 bases are TGTGCCAGCAGTTTACCCTCCGGCGGGACTAGGGATGTGACGCAGTATTTT.

A note on this clone: This specimen includes other DNA sequences encoding the same CDR3. The chain has TRBV4-1 and TRBJ1-5; D is perhaps TRBD1 (5 bases). This CDR3 is built from 16 residues. V was trimmed by 4 bases and J by 1 base, leaving 14 bases between them. CDR1 is MGHRA, CDR2 YSYEKL, per germline. DNA for the CDR3: TGCGCCAGCAGCCCCCTCCGGGACTCGAGCAATCAGCCCCAGCATTTT. Translating it yields CASSPLRDSSNQPQHF.

This clone has more than one count but fewer than ten. The V and J genes are TRBV5-1 and TRBJ2-1; possible D gene TRBD2, 6 bases. V lost 2 bases, J lost 6 bases, and 15 bases lay in between. CDR1 is SGHRS and CDR2 is YFSETQ in the germline V gene. This CDR3 spans 15 amino acids. CDR3 loop: CASSFSGVGGNEQFF. CDR3 sequence (DNA): TGCGCCAGCAGCTTTTCCGGGGTCGGGGGCAATGAGCAGTTCTTC.

This clone was seen a few times. The CDR3 sequence: CASSLIGTVDHEQFF. The CDR3 nucleotides are TGTGCCAGCAGCTTAATAGGGACAGTCGATCATGAGCAGTTCTTC. The V and J genes are TRBV7-3 and TRBJ2-1; 7 bases map to TRBD1. The CDR3 extends over 15 amino acids. From germline, CDR1 is SGHTA and CDR2 FQGTGA. V gave up 1 base and J gave up 8 bases; unmatched junction bases: 8.

The rearrangement joins TRBV7-9 to TRBJ1-3; TRBD1 aligns across 7 bases. CDR3 length: 12 residues. The trim removed 8 bases at V and 7 bases at J, leaving 5 bases unmatched. Germline assignment: CDR1 SEHNR and CDR2 FQNEAQ (reference sequence). CDR3 DNA: TGTGCCAGCCGCGACAGGGTTAACACCATATATTTT. Translated: CASRDRVNTIYF.

The CDR3 here is CASRDRGQADTQYF. The CDR3 DNA reads as TGTGCCAGCAGAGACAGGGGGCAGGCAGATACGCAGTATTTT. The chain is built from TRBV25-1 and TRBJ2-3, with 10 nucleotides matching TRBD1. After removal of 6 bases from V and 4 bases from J, the junction contained 4 bases not matched to a gene. Germline V gives CDR1 MGHDK, CDR2 SYGVNS. The CDR3 spans 14 residues.

The chain uses TRBV4-1 and TRBJ2-2, with D perhaps matching TRBD1 (6 bases). Between the trimmed V and J ends, which lost 1 base and 0 bases, there was a span of 9 bases. The germline gives CDR1 MGHRA, CDR2 YSYEKL. The CDR3 has 16 residues. CDR3 region: CASSQGQDANTGELFF. The DNA for the CDR3 is TGCGCCAGCAGCCAAGGACAGGACGCGAACACCGGGGAGCTGTTTTTT.

This clone was seen just once. The gene calls are TRBV4-2 and TRBJ2-2; D possibly corresponds to TRBD1 (6 bases). The V gene's germline CDR1 is LGHNA and CDR2 YNFKEQ. V was cut by 7 bases and J by 0 bases, with 15 bases left in between. The CDR3 consists of 16 residues. The CDR3 sequence is CASTPPGTSNTGELFF. In DNA form, the CDR3 reads TGTGCCAGCACCCCCCCCGGGACATCGAACACCGGGGAGCTGTTTTTT.

This clone was counted only a few times. CDR3 coding DNA: TGTGCCAGCAGTTACTCTAGGGGCCCGGGCCCCTACGAGCAGTACTTC. This codes for CASSYSRGPGPYEQYF. The chain combines TRBV6-5 with TRBJ2-7; D might be TRBD1 (5 bases). Trimming shortened V by 0 bases and J by 2 bases, and 14 bases separated the two germline ends. The CDR3 contains 16 residues. Per the germline V gene, CDR1 is MNHEY and CDR2 is SVGAGI.